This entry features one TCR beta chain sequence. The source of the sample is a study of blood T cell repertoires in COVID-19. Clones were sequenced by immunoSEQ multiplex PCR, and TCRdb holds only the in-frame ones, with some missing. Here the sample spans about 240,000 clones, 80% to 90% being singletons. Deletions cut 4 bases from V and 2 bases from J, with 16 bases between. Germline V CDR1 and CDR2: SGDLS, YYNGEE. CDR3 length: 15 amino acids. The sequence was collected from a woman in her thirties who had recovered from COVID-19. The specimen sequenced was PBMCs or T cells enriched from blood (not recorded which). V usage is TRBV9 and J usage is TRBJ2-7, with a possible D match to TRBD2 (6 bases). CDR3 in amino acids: CASSLGRSGTYEQYF. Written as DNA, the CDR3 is TGTGCCAGCAGCTTGGGGAGGTCCGGAACCTACGAGCAGTACTTC.